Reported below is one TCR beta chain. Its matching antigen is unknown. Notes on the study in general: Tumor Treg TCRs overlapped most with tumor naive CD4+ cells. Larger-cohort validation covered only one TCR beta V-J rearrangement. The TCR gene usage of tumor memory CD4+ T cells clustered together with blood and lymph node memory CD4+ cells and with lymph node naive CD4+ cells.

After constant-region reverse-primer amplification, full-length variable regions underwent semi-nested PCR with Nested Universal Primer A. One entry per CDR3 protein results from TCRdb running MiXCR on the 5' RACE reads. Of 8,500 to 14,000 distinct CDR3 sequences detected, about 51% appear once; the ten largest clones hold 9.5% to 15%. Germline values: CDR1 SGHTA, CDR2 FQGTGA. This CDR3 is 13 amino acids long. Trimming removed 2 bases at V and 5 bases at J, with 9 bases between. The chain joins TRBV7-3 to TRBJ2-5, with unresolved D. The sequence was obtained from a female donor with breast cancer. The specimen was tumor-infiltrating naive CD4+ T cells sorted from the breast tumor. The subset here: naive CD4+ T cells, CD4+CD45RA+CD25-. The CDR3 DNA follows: TGTGCCAGCAGCTTATCGACGCTTGAGACCCAGTACTTC. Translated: CASSLSTLETQYF.